Listed below are T cell receptor beta chains from one sample, sequenced in a study of blood T cell repertoires in COVID-19. Sequencing used immunoSEQ multiplex PCR; TCRdb keeps in-frame clones, though not all of them. The sample lists 160,000 or so clones; approximately 84% were seen once. The sequenced sample consisted of PBMCs or T cells enriched from blood (not recorded which). The receptors originated from a human donor with acute COVID-19. The donor label of this sample is uncertain. The CDR3 runs from the conserved cysteine through the conserved F or W. D genes are given only for firm matches. Size is omitted from some rows. Given values are once, few, many or a class for expanded clones.

clone_size	d_call	v_call	j_call	cdr3_nt	cdr3_aa
.	.	TRBV5-6	TRBJ2-2	TGTGCCAGCAGCCGGGCCGAGGGAACCGGGGAGCTGTTTTTT	CASSRAEGTGELFF
.	.	TRBV5-1	TRBJ2-7	TGCGCCAGCAGCTTGGCGGGGGAGGTCTACGAGCAGTACTTC	CASSLAGEVYEQYF
.	TRBD2	TRBV4-2	TRBJ2-1	TGTGCCAGCAGCCAAGCCGACAGCGGGGGGGTTACGAATGAGCAGTTCTTC	CASSQADSGGVTNEQFF
.	.	TRBV11-2	TRBJ1-1	TGTGCCAGCAGCTTGGGGGCCATGAACACTGAAGCTTTCTTT	CASSLGAMNTEAFF
.	TRBD1	TRBV19	TRBJ2-7	TGTGCCAGTAGTAGGAAGGGGGCGGCCTACGAGCAGTACTTC	CASSRKGAAYEQYF
once	.	TRBV4-1	TRBJ2-7	TGCGCCAGCAGCCACCCCACCGGGGGAATTGGCGAGCAGTACTTC	CASSHPTGGIGEQYF
.	.	TRBV2	TRBJ1-3	TGTGCCAGCAGTGACGTCAGGGGCTCTGGAAACACCATATATTTT	CASSDVRGSGNTIYF
.	.	TRBV11-3	TRBJ1-4	TGTGCCAGCAGCCCCGAACAGGGAAGGTACGAAAAACTGTTTTTT	CASSPEQGRYEKLFF
.	.	TRBV30	TRBJ2-1	TGTGCCTGGGGGGCCACGGAGCAGTTCTTC	CAWGATEQFF
.	.	TRBV3-1/TRBV3-2	TRBJ1-1	TGTGCCAGCAGCTCACCGGTCTACACTGAAGCTTTCTTT	CASSSPVYTEAFF
few	.	TRBV19	TRBJ1-2	TGTGCCAGTACAGGGGTCCCTTCTAACTATGGCTACACCTTC	CASTGVPSNYGYTF
.	.	TRBV5-1	TRBJ2-5	TGCGCCAGCAGCTTGGCGCCGGGGGAGACCCAGTACTTC	CASSLAPGETQYF
.	TRBD2	TRBV2	TRBJ2-7	TGTGCCAGCACGGTGGGAGGGGTTGGCAGCTACGAGCAGTACTTC	CASTVGGVGSYEQYF
.	.	TRBV4-1	TRBJ2-7	TGCGCCAGCAGCCAAGCGGACAGCTACGAGCAGTACTTC	CASSQADSYEQYF
.	TRBD1	TRBV2	TRBJ1-2	TGTGCCAGCAGTGAATCTCTAGGGGGCACGGGCTACACCTTC	CASSESLGGTGYTF
.	.	TRBV3-1/TRBV3-2	TRBJ2-3	TGTGCCAGCAGCCAAGTCACTAGCACAGATACGCAGTATTTT	CASSQVTSTDTQYF
.	TRBD2	TRBV4-2	TRBJ2-7	TGTGCCAGCAGCCAAGAACTAGCGGGCCGGGGAGGGCAGTACTTC	CASSQELAGRGGQYF
.	.	TRBV7-2	TRBJ1-6	TGTGCCAGCAGCTTAAGGACAGCCTATAATTCACCCCTCCACTTT	CASSLRTAYNSPLHF
.	.	TRBV23-1	TRBJ2-7	TGCGCCATCCTCCCCCTTCTCTACGAGCAGTACTTC	CAILPLLYEQYF
.	TRBD1	TRBV7-2	TRBJ2-1	TGTGCCAGCAGCTTAGTTTCTGGGACAGGGGGAAACAATGAGCAGTTCTTC	CASSLVSGTGGNNEQFF
.	.	TRBV4-1	TRBJ2-3	TGCGCCAGCAGCCCCACGAGATGGGGGGGCACAGATACGCAGTATTTT	CASSPTRWGGTDTQYF
.	.	TRBV6-5	TRBJ2-1	TGTGCCAGCAGTTTACGACAAATCTTGTCCTACAATGAGCAGTTCTTC	CASSLRQILSYNEQFF
.	TRBD2	TRBV4-2	TRBJ2-7	TGTGCCAGCAGCCAAGTAGCGGGGACCGGCAGCTCCTACGAGCAGTACTTC	CASSQVAGTGSSYEQYF
.	.	TRBV6-1	TRBJ2-6	TGTGCCAGCAGTGAAGAATCGGCAGGATGGTTTTCTGGGGCCAACGTCCTGACTTTC	CASSEESAGWFSGANVLTF
.	TRBD1	TRBV7-2	TRBJ2-5	TGTGCCAGCAGCTTCGACAGGGGGCGGGGGGAGACCCAGTACTTC	CASSFDRGRGETQYF
.	TRBD1	TRBV11-2	TRBJ2-3	TGTGCCAGCGGACAGGGGGCCGGGGGGGCAGATACGCAGTATTTT	CASGQGAGGADTQYF
.	.	TRBV2	TRBJ2-7	TGTGCCAGCAGTGAACAGGGCGACCACTCCTACGAGCAGTACTTC	CASSEQGDHSYEQYF
.	.	TRBV5-1	TRBJ2-7	TGCGCCAGCAGCACCGGACACGACTCCTACGAGCAGTACTTC	CASSTGHDSYEQYF
.	.	TRBV4-3	TRBJ1-2	TGCGCCAGCAGCCAAGACGCCTGGAAGGGGAATGGCTACACCTTC	CASSQDAWKGNGYTF
.	TRBD2	TRBV5-1	TRBJ2-3	TGCGCCAGCAGCGCACCCGGGACTAGCGCAGATACGCAGTATTTT	CASSAPGTSADTQYF
.	.	TRBV3-1/TRBV3-2	TRBJ1-5	TGTGCCAGCAGCCAGGGGGGAAACAATCAGCCCCAGCATTTT	CASSQGGNNQPQHF
.	.	TRBV6-1	TRBJ1-2	TGTGCCAGCAGTCCTGGGCACTTTTCTAACTATGGCTACACCTTC	CASSPGHFSNYGYTF
.	TRBD2	TRBV30	TRBJ2-1	TGTGCCTTAAGCGGGGGGCTCGCCAATGAGCAGTTCTTC	CALSGGLANEQFF
few	TRBD1	TRBV4-1	TRBJ2-2	TGCGCCAGCAGCCAAGTACAGGGGGCCGGGGAGCTGTTTTTT	CASSQVQGAGELFF
once	TRBD2	TRBV19	TRBJ2-5	TGTGCCAGTAGTATGGGACTAGCTCAAGAGACCCAGTACTTC	CASSMGLAQETQYF
.	TRBD2	TRBV6-2/TRBV6-3	TRBJ2-3	TGTGCCAGCAGCCAGGGACTACCCCGAGGCACAGATACGCAGTATTTT	CASSQGLPRGTDTQYF
.	.	TRBV4-1	TRBJ2-3	TGCGCCAGCAGCCAAGATAAAGGGCTAGTGGGGCTGGCGCAGTATTTT	CASSQDKGLVGLAQYF
once	TRBD2	TRBV11-2	TRBJ2-5	TGTGCCAGCAGCTCGACTAGCGGGGGGGCTGGAGAGACCCAGTACTTC	CASSSTSGGAGETQYF
once	TRBD2	TRBV27	TRBJ2-7	TGTGCCAGCAGCCCTAGCGGGGCCTACGAGCAGTACTTC	CASSPSGAYEQYF
.	TRBD2	TRBV30	TRBJ2-4	TGTGCCTGGAGTGGGGAGGGGCTAGCCAAAAACATTCAGTACTTC	CAWSGEGLAKNIQYF
.	.	TRBV30	TRBJ2-5	TGTGCCTGGAGTCTCCCTCCTAGCAGGGGGACCCAGTACTTC	CAWSLPPSRGTQYF
.	TRBD1	TRBV19	TRBJ2-1	TGTGCCAGTAGCCCCCAGGGGGCTGGTAGTGAGCAGTTCTTC	CASSPQGAGSEQFF